The 11 T cell receptor beta chains reported below all come from one sample, sequenced in a study of blood T cell repertoires in COVID-19. TCRdb's copy holds only in-frame clones and misses some; the assay was immunoSEQ multiplex PCR. The sample holds about 110,000 clones, around 66% seen once. The sample was peripheral blood. The receptors come from an elderly man with acute or convalescent COVID-19.

This chain uses TRBV29-1 with TRBJ1-1; 8 bases align to TRBD1. The length of the CDR3 is 13 residues. V was pared by 6 bases and J by 6 bases, with 9 bases of the junction left unmatched. Germline V gene data show CDR1 as SQVTM and CDR2 as ANQGSEA. CDR3: CSVGKTGVAEAFF. For the CDR3, the DNA is TGCAGCGTCGGTAAGACAGGGGTCGCTGAAGCTTTCTTT.

This chain links TRBV10-3 with TRBJ1-2; 11 bases line up with TRBD1. Germline CDR1 and CDR2: ENHRY and SYGVKD. With V trimmed by 7 bases and J by 4 bases, 5 bases remained unmatched. The CDR3 covers 14 residues. The CDR3, as DNA: TGTGCCATCAACTTGGGACAGGGGGGCTATGGCTACACCTTC. Its translation: CAINLGQGGYGYTF.

A word on this clone: Different DNA sequences within this sample yield the same CDR3. The V and J genes are TRBV4-1 and TRBJ1-1; maybe TRBD1 (5 bases). Looked up from germline, CDR1 is MGHRA and CDR2 is YSYEKL. The CDR3 covers 15 residues. V lost 1 base and J 3 bases, leaving 12 bases between the germline ends. CDR3 sequence reads: CASSQGRVGDTEAFF. The CDR3 DNA reads TGCGCCAGCAGCCAAGGACGGGTAGGGGACACTGAAGCTTTCTTT.

The chain combines TRBV4-1 with TRBJ1-5, with D unclear. Germline assignment: CDR1 MGHRA and CDR2 YSYEKL. Trimming stripped 5 bases from V and 6 bases from J, with 14 bases between. The CDR3 has 14 residues. The CDR3 loop reads CASSFPGSGQPQHF. In DNA form, the CDR3 reads TGCGCCAGCAGCTTTCCAGGATCAGGTCAGCCCCAGCATTTT.

CDR3 bases: TGTGCCAGCAGCCCCCCCGGAGCTGAAGCTTTCTTT. It is translated as CASSPPGAEAFF. The gene calls are TRBV5-4 and TRBJ1-1; unclear D gene. The CDR3 contains 12 residues. The germline CDR1 and CDR2 sequences are SGHNT and YYREEE (reference sequence). V was cut by 4 bases and J by 6 bases, with 10 bases left in between.

This chain uses TRBV11-1 with TRBJ2-1; tentatively, D is TRBD1 (6 bases). The germline V gene encodes CDR1 SGHAT and CDR2 FQDESV (reference sequence). CDR3 length: 15 residues. V was shortened by 2 bases and J by 8 bases, with 16 bases between the two germline ends. The CDR3 coding sequence is TGTGCCAGCAGCTTACAGGGGAGTAGGGTCGATGAGCAGTTCTTC. Translated, it gives CASSLQGSRVDEQFF.

The chain couples TRBV14 to TRBJ1-4; 7 bases agree with TRBD1. Trimming took 7 bases from V and 8 from J; bases not matched to a gene: 7. Per the germline V gene, CDR1 is SGHDN and CDR2 is FVKESK. There are 13 residues in the CDR3. CDR3 coding DNA: TGTGCCAGCACCCAGGGGGGTTCGGAAAAACTGTTTTTT. Its translation: CASTQGGSEKLFF.

The rearrangement uses TRBV7-9 and TRBJ1-2, with TRBD1 matching 9 bases. Germline V gene lookup returns CDR1 SEHNR and CDR2 FQNEAQ (reference sequence). Trimming took 3 bases from V and 3 from J; bases not matched to a gene: 5. The CDR3 has 15 residues. The CDR3 bases are TGTGCCAGCAGCTTTCCGGGACAGGGTCACTATGGCTACACCTTC. This gives the protein CASSFPGQGHYGYTF.

This chain joins TRBV20-1 and TRBJ2-2, with 8 bases identical to TRBD2. Per the germline V gene, CDR1 is DFQATT and CDR2 is SNEGSKA (reference sequence). The trim removed 3 bases at V and 7 bases at J, leaving 7 bases unmatched. The CDR3 is made up of 14 amino acids. Here the CDR3 reads CSASVPGGGGELFF. In DNA, the CDR3 is TGCAGTGCTAGTGTCCCGGGAGGGGGCGGGGAGCTGTTTTTT.

The chain combines TRBV27 with TRBJ1-1; perhaps TRBD1 as D (5 bases). Between the trimmed V and J ends, which lost 1 base and 6 bases, there was a span of 18 bases. CDR1 is MNHEY and CDR2 is SMNVEV in the germline V gene (reference sequence). The length of the CDR3 is 16 residues. The CDR3: CASSLLGSRVSPEAFF. The CDR3 bases are TGTGCCAGCAGTTTATTAGGCTCCAGGGTAAGTCCTGAAGCTTTCTTT.

This clone is a singleton in its sample. The V gene is TRBV28, the J gene TRBJ2-1, with TRBD2 matching over 15 bases. V was clipped by 4 bases and J by 3 bases; unmatched bases: 7. The germline V gene has CDR1 MDHEN and CDR2 SYDVKM. The length of the CDR3 is 18 residues. CDR3 sequence: CASSSRTSGRALYNEQFF. The CDR3 region has the DNA TGTGCCAGCAGTTCTCGGACTAGCGGGAGGGCCCTCTACAATGAGCAGTTCTTC.